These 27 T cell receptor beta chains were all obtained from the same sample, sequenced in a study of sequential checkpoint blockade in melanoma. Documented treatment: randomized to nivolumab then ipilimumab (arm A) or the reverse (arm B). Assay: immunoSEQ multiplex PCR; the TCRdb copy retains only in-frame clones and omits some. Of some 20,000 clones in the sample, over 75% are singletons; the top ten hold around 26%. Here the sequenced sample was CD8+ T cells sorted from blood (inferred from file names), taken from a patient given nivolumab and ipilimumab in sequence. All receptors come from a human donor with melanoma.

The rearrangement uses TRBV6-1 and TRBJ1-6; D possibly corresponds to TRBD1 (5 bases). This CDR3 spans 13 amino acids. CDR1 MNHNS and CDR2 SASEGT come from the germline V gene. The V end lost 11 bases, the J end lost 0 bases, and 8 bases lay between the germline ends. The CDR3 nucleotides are TGTGCCGGGGGACTCTCCTATAATTCACCCCTCCACTTT. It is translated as CAGGLSYNSPLHF.

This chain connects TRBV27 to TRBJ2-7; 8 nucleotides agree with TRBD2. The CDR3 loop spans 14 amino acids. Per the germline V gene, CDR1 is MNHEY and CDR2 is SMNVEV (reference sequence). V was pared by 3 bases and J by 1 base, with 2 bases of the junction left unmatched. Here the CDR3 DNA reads TGTGCCAGCAGTTTGCGGGGGGAATCCTACGAGCAGTACTTC. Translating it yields CASSLRGESYEQYF.

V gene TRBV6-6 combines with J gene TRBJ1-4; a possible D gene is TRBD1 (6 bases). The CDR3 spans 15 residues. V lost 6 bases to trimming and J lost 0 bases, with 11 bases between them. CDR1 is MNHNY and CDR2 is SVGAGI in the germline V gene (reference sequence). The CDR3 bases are TGTGCCAGCAGGGACAGCTATACAACTAATGAAAAACTGTTTTTT. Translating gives CASRDSYTTNEKLFF.

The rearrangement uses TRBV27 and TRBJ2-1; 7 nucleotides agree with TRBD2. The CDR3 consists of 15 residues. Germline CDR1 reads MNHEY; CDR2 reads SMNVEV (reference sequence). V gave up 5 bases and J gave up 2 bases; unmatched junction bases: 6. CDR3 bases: TGTGCCAGCAGTGAGTTAGGGACTACCTACAATGAGCAGTTCTTC. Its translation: CASSELGTTYNEQFF.

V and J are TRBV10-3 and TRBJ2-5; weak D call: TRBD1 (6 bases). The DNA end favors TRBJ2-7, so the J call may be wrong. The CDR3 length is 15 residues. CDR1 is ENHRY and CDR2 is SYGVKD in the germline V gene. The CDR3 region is CAISGGAQGTYEQYF. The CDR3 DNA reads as TGTGCCATCAGTGGAGGTGCACAGGGAACCTACGAGCAGTACTTC.

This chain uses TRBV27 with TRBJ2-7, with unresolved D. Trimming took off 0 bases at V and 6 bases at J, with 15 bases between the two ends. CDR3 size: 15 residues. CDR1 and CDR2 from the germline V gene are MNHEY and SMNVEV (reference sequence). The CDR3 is CASSLSSWVRSEQYF. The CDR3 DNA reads TGTGCCAGCAGTTTATCTTCCTGGGTGAGGTCCGAGCAGTACTTC.

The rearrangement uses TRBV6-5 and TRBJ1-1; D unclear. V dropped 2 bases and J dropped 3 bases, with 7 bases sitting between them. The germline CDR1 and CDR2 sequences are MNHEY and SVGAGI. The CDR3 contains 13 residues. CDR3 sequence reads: CASSYAGYTEAFF. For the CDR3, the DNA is TGTGCCAGCAGTTACGCGGGGTACACTGAAGCTTTCTTT.

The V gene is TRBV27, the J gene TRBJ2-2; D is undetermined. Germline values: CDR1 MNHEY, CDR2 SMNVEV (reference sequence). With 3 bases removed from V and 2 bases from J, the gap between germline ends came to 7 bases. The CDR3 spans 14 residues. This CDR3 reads CASSFGSNTGELFF. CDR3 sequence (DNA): TGTGCCAGCAGTTTTGGCAGTAACACCGGGGAGCTGTTTTTT.

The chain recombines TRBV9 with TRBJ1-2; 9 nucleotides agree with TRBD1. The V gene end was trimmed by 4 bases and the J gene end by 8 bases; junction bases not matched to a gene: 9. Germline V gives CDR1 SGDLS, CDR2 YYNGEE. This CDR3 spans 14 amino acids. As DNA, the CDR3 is TGTGCCAGCAGCCTTACAGGGGGCGCCTGGGGCTACACCTTC. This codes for CASSLTGGAWGYTF.

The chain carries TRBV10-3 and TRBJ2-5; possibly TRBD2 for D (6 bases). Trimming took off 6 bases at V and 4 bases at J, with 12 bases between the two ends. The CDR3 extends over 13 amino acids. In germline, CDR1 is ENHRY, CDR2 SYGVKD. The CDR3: CAIRRAGSETQYF. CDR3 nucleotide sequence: TGTGCCATCAGAAGGGCGGGATCAGAGACCCAGTACTTC.

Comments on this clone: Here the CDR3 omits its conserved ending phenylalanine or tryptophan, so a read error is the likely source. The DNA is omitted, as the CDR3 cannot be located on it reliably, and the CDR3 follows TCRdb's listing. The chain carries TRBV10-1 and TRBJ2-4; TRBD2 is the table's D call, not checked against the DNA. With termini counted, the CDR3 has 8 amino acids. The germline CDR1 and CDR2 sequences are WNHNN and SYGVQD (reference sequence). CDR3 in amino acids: CASSGSGS.

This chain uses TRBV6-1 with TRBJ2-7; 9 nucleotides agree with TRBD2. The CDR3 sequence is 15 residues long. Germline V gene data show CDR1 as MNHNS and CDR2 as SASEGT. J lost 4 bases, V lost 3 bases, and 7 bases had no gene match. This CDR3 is CASSDMAGGPYEQYF. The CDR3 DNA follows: TGTGCCAGCAGTGATATGGCGGGAGGGCCATACGAGCAGTACTTC.

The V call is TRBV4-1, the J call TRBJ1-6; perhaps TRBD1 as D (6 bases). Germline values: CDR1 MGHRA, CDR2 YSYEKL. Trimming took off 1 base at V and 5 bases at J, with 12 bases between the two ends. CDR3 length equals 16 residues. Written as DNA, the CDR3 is TGCGCCAGCAGCCAAGGCTACAGGGCGGATAATTCACCCCTCCACTTT. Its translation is CASSQGYRADNSPLHF.

The CDR3 DNA sequence: TGCACCAGCAGACCGGGGGGGAGGGGTTACGAGCAGTACTTC. Its protein is CTSRPGGRGYEQYF. This chain uses TRBV1 with TRBJ2-5; whether TRBD2, the table's D call, matches the DNA was not checked. The J call may not be correct, given that the DNA end is closer to TRBJ2-7. TRBV1 is noted as a pseudogene. This CDR3 has 14 amino acids.

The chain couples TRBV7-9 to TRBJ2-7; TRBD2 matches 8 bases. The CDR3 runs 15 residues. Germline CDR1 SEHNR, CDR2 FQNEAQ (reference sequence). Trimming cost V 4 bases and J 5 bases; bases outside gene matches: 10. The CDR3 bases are TGTGCCAGCAGCTGGCCGGGGGCTAGCGGGCACGAGCAGTACTTC. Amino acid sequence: CASSWPGASGHEQYF. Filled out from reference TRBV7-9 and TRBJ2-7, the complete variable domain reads DTGVSQNPRHKITKRGQNVTFRCDPISEHNRLYWYRQTLGQGPEFLTYFQNEAQLEKSRLLSDRFSAERPKGSFSTLEIQRTEQGDSAMYLCASSWPGASGHEQYFGPGTRLTVT.

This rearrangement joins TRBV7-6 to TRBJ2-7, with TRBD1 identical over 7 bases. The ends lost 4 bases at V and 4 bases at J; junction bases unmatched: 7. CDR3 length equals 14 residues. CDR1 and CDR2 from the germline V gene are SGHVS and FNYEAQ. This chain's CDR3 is CASSSRDSRYEQYF. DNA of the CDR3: TGTGCCAGCAGCTCCCGGGACAGTCGTTACGAGCAGTACTTC. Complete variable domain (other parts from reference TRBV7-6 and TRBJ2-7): GAGVSQSPRYKVTKRGQDVALRCDPISGHVSLYWYRQALGQGPEFLTYFNYEAQQDKSGLPNDRFSAERPEGSISTLTIQRTEQRDSAMYRCASSSRDSRYEQYFGPGTRLTVT.

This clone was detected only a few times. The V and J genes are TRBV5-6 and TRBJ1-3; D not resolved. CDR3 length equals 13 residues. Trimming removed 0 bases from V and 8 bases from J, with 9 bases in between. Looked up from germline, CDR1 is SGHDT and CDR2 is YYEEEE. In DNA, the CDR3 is TGTGCCAGCAGCTTGGTACCGGTGGACACCATATATTTT. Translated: CASSLVPVDTIYF.

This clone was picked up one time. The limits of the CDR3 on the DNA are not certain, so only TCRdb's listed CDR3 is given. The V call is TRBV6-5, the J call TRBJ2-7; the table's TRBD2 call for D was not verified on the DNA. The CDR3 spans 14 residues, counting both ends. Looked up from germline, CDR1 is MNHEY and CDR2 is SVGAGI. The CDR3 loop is CASSYTRDGVFLYF.

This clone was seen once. The CDR3 reads CAISGTSGRASYNEQFF. DNA of the CDR3: TGTGCCATCAGCGGGACTAGCGGGAGGGCCTCCTACAATGAGCAGTTCTTC. This chain connects TRBV10-3 to TRBJ2-1; 16 bases are a match to TRBD2. Unmatched junction bases numbered 2, after V lost 6 bases and J lost 0 bases. The CDR3 length is 17 residues. Germline V CDR1 and CDR2: ENHRY, SYGVKD.

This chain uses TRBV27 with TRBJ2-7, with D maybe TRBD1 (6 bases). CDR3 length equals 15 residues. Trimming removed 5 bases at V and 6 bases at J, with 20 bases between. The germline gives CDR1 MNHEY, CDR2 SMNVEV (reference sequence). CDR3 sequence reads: CASSPYRVSAGEQYF. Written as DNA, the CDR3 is TGTGCCAGCAGTCCTTACAGGGTATCGGCTGGCGAGCAGTACTTC.

CDR3 nucleotide sequence: TGTGCCAGCAGTTTATTGGGACAGGGGTTGGAGCAGTACTTC. This codes for CASSLLGQGLEQYF. The chain employs TRBV27 and TRBJ2-5, with 10 bases aligning to TRBD1. Losses at the gene ends were 1 base for V and 11 bases for J; bases not matched to a gene: 7. Germline V gene sequence: CDR1 MNHEY, CDR2 SMNVEV (reference sequence). The CDR3 is 14 amino acids.

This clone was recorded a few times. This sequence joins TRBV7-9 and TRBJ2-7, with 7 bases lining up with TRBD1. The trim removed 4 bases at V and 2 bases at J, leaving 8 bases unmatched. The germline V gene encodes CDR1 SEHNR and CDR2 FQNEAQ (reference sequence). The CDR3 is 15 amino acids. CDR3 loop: CASSYRLGQTYEQYF. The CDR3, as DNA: TGTGCCAGCAGCTATCGACTGGGACAGACCTACGAGCAGTACTTC.

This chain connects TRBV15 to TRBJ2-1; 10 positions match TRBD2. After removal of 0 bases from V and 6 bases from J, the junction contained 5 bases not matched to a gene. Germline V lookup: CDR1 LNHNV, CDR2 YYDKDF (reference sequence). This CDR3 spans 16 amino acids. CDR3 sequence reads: CATSRDLASGSNEQFF. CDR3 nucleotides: TGTGCCACCAGCAGAGATCTGGCTAGCGGGAGCAATGAGCAGTTCTTC. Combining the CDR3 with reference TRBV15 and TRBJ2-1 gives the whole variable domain DAMVIQNPRYQVTQFGKPVTLSCSQTLNHNVMYWYQQKSSQAPKLLFHYYDKDFNNEADTPDNFQSRRPNTSFCFLDIRSPGLGDTAMYLCATSRDLASGSNEQFFGPGTRLTVL.

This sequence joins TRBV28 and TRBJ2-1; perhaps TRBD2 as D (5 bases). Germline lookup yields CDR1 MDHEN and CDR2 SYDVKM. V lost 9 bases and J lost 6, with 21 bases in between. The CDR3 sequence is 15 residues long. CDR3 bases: TGTGCCAGTCTTCGGGGTTCGAATAATGGCAATGAGCAGTTCTTC. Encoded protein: CASLRGSNNGNEQFF.

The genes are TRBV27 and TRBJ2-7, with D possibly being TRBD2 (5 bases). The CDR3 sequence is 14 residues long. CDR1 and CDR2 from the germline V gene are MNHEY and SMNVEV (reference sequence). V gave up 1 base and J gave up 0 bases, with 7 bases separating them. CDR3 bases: TGTGCCAGCAGTTTATTGAGCGGCTCCTACGAGCAGTACTTC. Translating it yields CASSLLSGSYEQYF.

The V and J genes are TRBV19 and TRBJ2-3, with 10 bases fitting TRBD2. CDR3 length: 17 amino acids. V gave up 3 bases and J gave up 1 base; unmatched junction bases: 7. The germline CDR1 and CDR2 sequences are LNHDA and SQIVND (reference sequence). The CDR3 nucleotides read TGTGCCAGTAGTATGGCTAGCGGGAGTTGGGGCACAGATACGCAGTATTTT. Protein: CASSMASGSWGTDTQYF.

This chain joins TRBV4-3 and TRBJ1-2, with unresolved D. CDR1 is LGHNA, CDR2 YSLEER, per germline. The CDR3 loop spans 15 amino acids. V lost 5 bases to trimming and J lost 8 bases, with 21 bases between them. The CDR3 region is CASSWGREITEGYTF. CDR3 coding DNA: TGCGCCAGCAGCTGGGGTCGGGAAATAACGGAAGGCTACACCTTC.